This record concerns one T cell receptor beta chain sequence. Trimming shortened V by 4 bases and J by 4 bases, and 11 bases separated the two germline ends. The germline V gene has CDR1 LGHDT and CDR2 YNNKEL (reference sequence). CDR3 length: 14 amino acids. This sample was taken from a study of blood T cell repertoires in COVID-19. Study overall: Specimens from acute and convalescent COVID-19 originated in the United States, Italy and Spain. Nucleic acid was either cDNA or gDNA, and it came from T cells, B-cell-depleted T cells, or PBMCs.

Original processing notes: Reference gene primer amplification gave nucleated cell count estimates. Here immunoSEQ multiplex PCR was the method, and the copy in TCRdb shows in-frame clones only, minus some. That table gives V, J and clone size, and the DNA gave D and trimming. Among around 100,000 clones, about 84% were seen once, and the ten largest hold 1.5% to 1.8%. Material for sequencing was peripheral blood. V is TRBV3-1 (or the pseudogene TRBV3-2) and J is TRBJ1-5; unclear D gene. This clonotype was sampled from a man aged 50-60 years with acute or convalescent COVID-19. For the CDR3, the DNA is TGTGCCAGCAGCCCTAGCACAAGGAATCAGCCCCAGCATTTT. This encodes CASSPSTRNQPQHF.